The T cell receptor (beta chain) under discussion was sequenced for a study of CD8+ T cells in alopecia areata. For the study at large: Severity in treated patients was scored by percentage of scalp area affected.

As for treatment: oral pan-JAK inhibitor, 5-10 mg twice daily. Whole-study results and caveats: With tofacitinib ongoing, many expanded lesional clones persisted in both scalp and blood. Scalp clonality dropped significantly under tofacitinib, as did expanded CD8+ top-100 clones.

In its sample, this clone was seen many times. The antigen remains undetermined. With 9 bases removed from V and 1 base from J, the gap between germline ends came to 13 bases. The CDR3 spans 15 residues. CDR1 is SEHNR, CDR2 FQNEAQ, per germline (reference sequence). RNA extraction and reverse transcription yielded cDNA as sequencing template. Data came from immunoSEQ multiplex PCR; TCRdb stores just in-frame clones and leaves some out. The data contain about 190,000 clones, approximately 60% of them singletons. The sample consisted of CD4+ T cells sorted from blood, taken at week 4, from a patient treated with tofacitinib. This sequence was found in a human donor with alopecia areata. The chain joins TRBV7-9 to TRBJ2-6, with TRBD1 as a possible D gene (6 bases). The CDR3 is CARGEQGSGANVLTF. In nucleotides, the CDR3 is TGTGCCAGGGGGGAACAGGGATCTGGGGCCAACGTCCTGACTTTC.